This T cell receptor (beta chain) appears in the sequencing data of a study of blood T cell repertoires in COVID-19. V lost 2 bases and J lost 8, with 9 bases in between. This CDR3 has 12 amino acids. Germline V lookup: CDR1 SGHVS, CDR2 FNYEAQ. Original handling: Amplification with reference gene primers provided the estimates of nucleated cell counts. Assay: immunoSEQ multiplex PCR; the TCRdb copy retains only in-frame clones and omits some. V, J and clone size derive from that table, while D and trimming were established from the DNA sequence. This table has 90,000 or so clones, 86% appearing once. The receptor's source is an elderly man with active or convalescent COVID-19. The chain recombines TRBV7-6 with TRBJ1-1; D uncertain. The specimen was peripheral blood. DNA for the CDR3: TGTGCCAGCAGCTTATCTGCGGGCGAAGCTTTCTTT. This codes for CASSLSAGEAFF.